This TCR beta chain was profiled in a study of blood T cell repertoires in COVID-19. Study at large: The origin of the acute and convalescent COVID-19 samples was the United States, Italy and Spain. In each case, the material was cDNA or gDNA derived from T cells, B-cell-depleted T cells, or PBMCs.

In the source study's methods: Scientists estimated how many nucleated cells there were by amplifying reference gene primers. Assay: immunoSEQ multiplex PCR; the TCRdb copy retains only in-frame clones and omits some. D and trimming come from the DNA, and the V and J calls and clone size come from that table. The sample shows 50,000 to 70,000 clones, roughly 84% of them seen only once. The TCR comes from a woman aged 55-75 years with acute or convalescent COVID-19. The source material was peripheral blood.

The CDR3 is CATSRDQLTSGEKLFF. CDR3 sequence (DNA): TGTGCCACCAGCAGAGACCAGTTGACAAGTGGTGAAAAACTGTTTTTT. This sequence joins TRBV15 and TRBJ1-4; D uncertain. Germline V gene data show CDR1 as LNHNV and CDR2 as YYDKDF (reference sequence). Trimming removed 0 bases from V and 7 bases from J, with 15 bases in between. This CDR3 region has 16 residues.